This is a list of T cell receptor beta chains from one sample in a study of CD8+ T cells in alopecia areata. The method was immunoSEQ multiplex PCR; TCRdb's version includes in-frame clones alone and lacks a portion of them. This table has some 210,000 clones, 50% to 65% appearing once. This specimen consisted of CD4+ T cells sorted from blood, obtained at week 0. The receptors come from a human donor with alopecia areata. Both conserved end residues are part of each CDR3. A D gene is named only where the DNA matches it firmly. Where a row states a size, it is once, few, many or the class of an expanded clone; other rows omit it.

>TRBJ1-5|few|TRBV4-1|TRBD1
CASSQLQGVGQPQHF
TGCGCCAGCAGCCAACTACAGGGGGTCGGACAGCCCCAGCATTTT
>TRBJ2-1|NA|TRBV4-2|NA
CASSQDSPGNNEQFF
TGTGCCAGCAGCCAAGATTCGCCAGGGAATAATGAGCAGTTCTTC
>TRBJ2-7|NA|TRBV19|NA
CASSIRVGYEQYF
TGTGCCAGTAGTATTCGGGTAGGGTACGAGCAGTACTTC
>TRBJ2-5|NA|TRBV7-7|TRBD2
CASSTSTSGRRETQYF
TGTGCTAGCAGCACTTCGACTAGCGGGAGAAGAGAGACCCAGTACTTC
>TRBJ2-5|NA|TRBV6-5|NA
CASRTSPGSETQYF
TGTGCCAGCAGGACCTCGCCGGGATCGGAGACCCAGTACTTC
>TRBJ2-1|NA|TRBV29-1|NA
CSVGGRNYNEQFF
TGCAGCGTGGGGGGCCGGAACTACAATGAGCAGTTCTTC
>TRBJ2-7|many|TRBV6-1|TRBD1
CASSRQGEEQYF
TGTGCCAGCAGTAGACAGGGGGAAGAGCAGTACTTC
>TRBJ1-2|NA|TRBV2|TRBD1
CASSESPGGYGYTF
TGTGCCAGCAGTGAAAGCCCAGGGGGCTATGGCTACACCTTC
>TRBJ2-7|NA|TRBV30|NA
CAWSGRAPTYEQYF
TGTGCCTGGAGTGGGCGAGCGCCAACCTACGAGCAGTACTTC
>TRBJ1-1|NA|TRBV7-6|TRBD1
CASSQPAGQEVNTEAFF
TGTGCCAGCAGCCAACCGGCGGGACAGGAGGTGAACACTGAAGCTTTCTTT
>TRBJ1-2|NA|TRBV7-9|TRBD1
CASSSAGTGYGYTF
TGTGCCAGCAGCTCTGCCGGGACAGGTTATGGCTACACCTTC
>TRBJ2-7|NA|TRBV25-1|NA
CASSSPDVYEQYF
TGTGCCAGCTCCTCGCCGGACGTCTACGAGCAGTACTTC
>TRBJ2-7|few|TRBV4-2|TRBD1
CASSQDETGAYEQYF
TGTGCCAGCAGCCAAGATGAGACAGGGGCCTACGAGCAGTACTTC
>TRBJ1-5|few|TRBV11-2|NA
CASSLETGFNQPQHF
TGTGCCAGCAGCTTAGAAACAGGGTTCAATCAGCCCCAGCATTTT
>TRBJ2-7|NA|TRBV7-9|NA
CASSLDPYEQYF
TGTGCCAGCAGCTTGGATCCTTACGAGCAGTACTTC
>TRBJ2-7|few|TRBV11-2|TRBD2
CASSSGGSGRWEQYF
TGTGCCAGCAGCTCCGGGGGTAGCGGGAGATGGGAGCAGTACTTC
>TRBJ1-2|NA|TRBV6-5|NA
CASTKGWISYGYTF
TGTGCCAGCACCAAGGGATGGATTTCCTATGGCTACACCTTC
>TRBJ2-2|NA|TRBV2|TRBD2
CASRPSSGSGELFF
TGTGCCAGCAGACCCTCTAGCGGGTCCGGGGAGCTGTTTTTT
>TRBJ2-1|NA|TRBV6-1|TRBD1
CASSGSGTGGNEQFF
TGTGCCAGCAGTGGAAGTGGGACAGGGGGCAATGAGCAGTTCTTC
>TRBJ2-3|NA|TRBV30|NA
CAWSQREGQYF
TGTGCCTGGAGTCAACGGGAAGGGCAGTATTTT
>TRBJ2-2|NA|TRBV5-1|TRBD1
CASRSGQGYTGELFF
TGCGCCAGCAGGTCCGGACAGGGATATACCGGGGAGCTGTTTTTT
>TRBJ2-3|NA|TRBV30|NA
CAWSSGSTNTQYF
TGTGCCTGGAGTTCCGGAAGTACTAATACGCAGTATTTT
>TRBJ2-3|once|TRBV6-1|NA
CASSETGVGSDTQYF
TGTGCCAGCAGTGAAACGGGAGTAGGTTCAGATACGCAGTATTTT
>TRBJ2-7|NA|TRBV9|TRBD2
CASSVGLAGSYEQYF
TGTGCCAGCAGCGTAGGACTAGCGGGGTCCTACGAGCAGTACTTC
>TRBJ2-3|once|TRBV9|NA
CASSRLPSTDTQYF
TGTGCCAGCAGTAGATTACCTAGCACAGATACGCAGTATTTT
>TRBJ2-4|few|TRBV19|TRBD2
CASTPREEWENIQYF
TGTGCCAGTACACCGCGGGAGGAATGGGAAAACATTCAGTACTTC
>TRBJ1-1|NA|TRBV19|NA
CASSIGNGNTEAFF
TGTGCCAGTAGTATAGGTAACGGAAACACTGAAGCTTTCTTT
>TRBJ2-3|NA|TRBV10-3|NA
CAISLDTDTQYF
TGTGCCATCAGTCTGGACACAGATACGCAGTATTTT
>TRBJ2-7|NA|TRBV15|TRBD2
CATSRDIAGYEQYF
TGTGCCACCAGCAGAGATATAGCGGGGTACGAGCAGTACTTC
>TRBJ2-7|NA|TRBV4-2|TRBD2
CASSQGLAGDSEQYF
TGTGCCAGCAGCCAAGGACTAGCGGGAGATTCTGAGCAGTACTTC
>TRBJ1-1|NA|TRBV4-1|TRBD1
CASSQEKTGGRTEAFF
TGCGCCAGCAGCCAAGAAAAGACAGGGGGCCGGACTGAAGCTTTCTTT
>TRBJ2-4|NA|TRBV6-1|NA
CASSEGSGLSIQYF
TGTGCCAGCAGTGAGGGCAGTGGGCTAAGCATTCAGTACTTC
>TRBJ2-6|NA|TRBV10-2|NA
CASSAKSSGANVLTF
TGCGCCAGCAGTGCTAAGAGCTCTGGGGCCAACGTCCTGACTTTC